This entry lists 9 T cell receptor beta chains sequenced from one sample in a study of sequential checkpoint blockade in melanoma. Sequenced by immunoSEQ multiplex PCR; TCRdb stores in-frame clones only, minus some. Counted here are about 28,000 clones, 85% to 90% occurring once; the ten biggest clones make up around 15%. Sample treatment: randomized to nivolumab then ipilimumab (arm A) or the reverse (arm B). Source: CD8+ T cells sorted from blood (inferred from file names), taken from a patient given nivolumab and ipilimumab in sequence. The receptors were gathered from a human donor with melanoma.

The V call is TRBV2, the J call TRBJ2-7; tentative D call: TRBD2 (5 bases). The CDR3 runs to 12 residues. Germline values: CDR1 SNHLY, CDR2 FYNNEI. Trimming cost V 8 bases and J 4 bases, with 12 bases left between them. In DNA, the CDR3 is TGTGCCAGCGAGAGGGAAAAGTACGAGCAGTACTTC. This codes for CASEREKYEQYF.

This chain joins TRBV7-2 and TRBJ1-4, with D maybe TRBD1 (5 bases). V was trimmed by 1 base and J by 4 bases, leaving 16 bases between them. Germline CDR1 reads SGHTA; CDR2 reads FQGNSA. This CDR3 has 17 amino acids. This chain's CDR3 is CASSLEADSPYNEKLFF. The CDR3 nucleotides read TGTGCCAGCAGCTTAGAAGCCGACAGTCCCTATAATGAAAAACTGTTTTTT.

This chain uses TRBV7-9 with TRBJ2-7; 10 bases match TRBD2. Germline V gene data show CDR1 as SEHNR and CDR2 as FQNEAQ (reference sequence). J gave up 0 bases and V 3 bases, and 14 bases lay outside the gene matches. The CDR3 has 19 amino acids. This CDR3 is CASSLTVTSGLYSSYEQYV. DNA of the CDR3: TGTGCCAGCAGCTTGACCGTGACTAGCGGGCTTTATAGCTCCTACGAGCAGTACGTC.

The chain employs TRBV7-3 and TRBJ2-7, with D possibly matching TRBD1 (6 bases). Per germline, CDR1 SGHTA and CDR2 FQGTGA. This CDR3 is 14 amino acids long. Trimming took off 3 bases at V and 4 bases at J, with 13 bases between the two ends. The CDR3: CASSLTPQGYEQYF. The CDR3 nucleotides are TGTGCCAGCAGCTTGACTCCCCAGGGGTACGAGCAGTACTTC.

CDR3 coding DNA: TGTGCCAGCAGTTGGGCCTTTAGCACAGATACGCAGTATTTT. Protein sequence: CASSWAFSTDTQYF. The chain couples TRBV27 to TRBJ2-3; D is undetermined. The CDR3 loop spans 14 amino acids. V lost 4 bases and J lost 0, with 8 bases in between. The germline CDR1 and CDR2 sequences are MNHEY and SMNVEV (reference sequence).

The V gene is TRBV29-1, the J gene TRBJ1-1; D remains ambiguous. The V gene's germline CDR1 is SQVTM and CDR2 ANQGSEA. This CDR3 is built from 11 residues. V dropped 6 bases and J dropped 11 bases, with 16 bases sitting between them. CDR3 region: CSVIQSVGAFF. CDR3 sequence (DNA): TGCAGCGTAATTCAGTCGGTCGGGGCTTTCTTT.

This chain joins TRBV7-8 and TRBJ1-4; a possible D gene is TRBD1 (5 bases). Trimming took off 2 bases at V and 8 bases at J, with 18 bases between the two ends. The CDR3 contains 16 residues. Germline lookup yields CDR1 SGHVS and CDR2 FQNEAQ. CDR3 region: CASSLSLSGIAEKLFF. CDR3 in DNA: TGTGCCAGCAGCTTAAGTCTCTCAGGGATCGCGGAAAAACTGTTTTTT. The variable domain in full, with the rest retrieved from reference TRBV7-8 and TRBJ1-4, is GAGVSQSPRYKVAKRGQDVALRCDPISGHVSLFWYQQALGQGPEFLTYFQNEAQLDKSGLPSDRFFAERPEGSVSTLKIQRTQQEDSAVYLCASSLSLSGIAEKLFFGSGTQLSVL.

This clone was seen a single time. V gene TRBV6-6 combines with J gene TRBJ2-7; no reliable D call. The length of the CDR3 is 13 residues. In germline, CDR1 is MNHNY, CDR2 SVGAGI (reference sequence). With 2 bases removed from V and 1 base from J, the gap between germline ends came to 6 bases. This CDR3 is CASSYGGSYEQYF. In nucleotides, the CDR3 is TGTGCCAGCAGTTACGGCGGTTCCTACGAGCAGTACTTC.

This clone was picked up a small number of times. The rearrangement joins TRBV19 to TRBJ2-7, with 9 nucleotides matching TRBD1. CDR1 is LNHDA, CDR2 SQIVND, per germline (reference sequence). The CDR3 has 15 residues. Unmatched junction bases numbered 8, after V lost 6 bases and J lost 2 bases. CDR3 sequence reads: CASRSGGQGTYEQYF. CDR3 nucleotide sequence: TGTGCCAGTAGATCAGGCGGACAGGGGACCTACGAGCAGTACTTC.